This record concerns one T cell receptor (beta chain) sequence. The antigen is undetermined. The data were produced by immunoSEQ multiplex PCR, yet TCRdb's version contains in-frame clones alone and is incomplete. The table shows approximately 90,000 clones, with about 88% occurring only once. The data were taken from a study of identifying expanded T cells in peripheral blood. During the collection period, no donor immune events like infections were recorded. Findings and limits, study-wide: Differentially abundant clones: roughly 1.3 between replicates, approximately 16 at around 2 weeks, approximately 19 at four.

CDR1 is MNHNY and CDR2 is SVGAGI in the germline V gene (reference sequence). The V and J ends lost 7 bases and 3 bases respectively, with 12 bases between them. The CDR3 has 13 residues. The chain has TRBV6-6 and TRBJ1-1, with unresolved D. The sample was blood. The receptor was derived from a person aged 18 to 75 in good health. The CDR3 reads CASIRQEHTEAFF. The CDR3 bases are TGTGCCAGCATCCGACAAGAGCACACTGAAGCTTTCTTT.